The T cell receptor (beta chain) described here comes from a study of CD8+CD57+ T cells in acquired aplastic anemia. Study in general: Sorted CD4+ and CD8+ cells gave an average of approximately 3.1 ug of DNA. Study results and caveats: Patients showed no significant difference from controls in CD8+ Simpson's diversity. Patients had approximately 30 CD8+ CDR3 sequences in common with controls (the shared set).

A note on this clonotype: The antigen remains undetermined.

Genomic DNA, the template, was used for profiling of the TCR beta VDJ and CDR3. TCRdb ran MiXCR on the reads and lists one entry per CDR3 protein. The profile covers roughly 190,000 distinct CDR3 sequences, with less than 70% appearing a single time and approximately 16% taken by the ten largest. Germline lookup yields CDR1 SGHVS and CDR2 FQNEAQ. The V gene end was trimmed by 3 bases and the J gene end by 0 bases; junction bases not matched to a gene: 4. The CDR3 has 15 residues. This clonotype was obtained from a human donor in good health, serving as a control. The sample comprised sorted CD4+, CD8+, or CD8+CD57+ T cells (not recorded which) from PBMCs. The chain employs TRBV7-8 and TRBJ2-7; 8 bases are a match to TRBD1. The CDR3 sequence: CASSFWDRSSYEQYF. CDR3 coding DNA: TGTGCCAGCAGCTTCTGGGACAGGAGCTCCTACGAGCAGTACTTC.